The 9 T cell receptor beta chains below were found in one sample sequenced in a study of graft-versus-host responses after intestinal transplantation. Sequencing was performed with immunoSEQ multiplex PCR; in TCRdb, only in-frame clones are kept and a portion is missing. The sample contains some 120,000 clones, around nine tenths of which appear only once. No antigen has been identified for these receptors. The material sequenced was unstimulated CD4+ T cells sorted from spleen or lymph node cells, taken before transplant. The receptor set was obtained from a human donor who was the organ donor for an intestinal transplant.

The chain is built from TRBV19 and TRBJ1-5, with 7 bases matching TRBD1. CDR1 is LNHDA and CDR2 is SQIVND in the germline V gene (reference sequence). The CDR3 consists of 15 residues. Trimming removed 4 bases from V and 4 bases from J; junction bases left unmatched: 7. This chain's CDR3 is CASSKTGSINQPQHF. The CDR3 coding sequence is TGTGCCAGTAGTAAGACAGGGTCCATAAATCAGCCCCAGCATTTT.

V and J are TRBV7-2 and TRBJ2-7; 7 bases align to TRBD2. The CDR3 totals 15 residues. With V trimmed by 0 bases and J by 2 bases, 4 bases remained unmatched. Germline CDR1 SGHTA, CDR2 FQGNSA. The CDR3 region has the DNA TGTGCCAGCAGCTTAGCCGGGACTAAAACCTACGAGCAGTACTTC. It specifies CASSLAGTKTYEQYF.

J is TRBJ2-2 and V is TRBV7-9, with 12 positions matching TRBD1. The CDR3 contains 18 residues. The J segment lost 7 bases and the V segment lost 0 bases, leaving 9 bases of the junction unmatched. The germline V gene encodes CDR1 SEHNR and CDR2 FQNEAQ (reference sequence). The DNA of the CDR3 is TGTGCCAGCAGCTTAGCCGGGACAGGGGGCAGGTTCGGCGGGGAGCTGTTTTTT. Encoded protein: CASSLAGTGGRFGGELFF. Based on the CDR3 plus reference TRBV7-9 and TRBJ2-2, the full variable domain is DTGVSQNPRHKITKRGQNVTFRCDPISEHNRLYWYRQTLGQGPEFLTYFQNEAQLEKSRLLSDRFSAERPKGSFSTLEIQRTEQGDSAMYLCASSLAGTGGRFGGELFFGEGSRLTVL.

This chain joins TRBV27 and TRBJ1-5; D not certain. Germline V gives CDR1 MNHEY, CDR2 SMNVEV (reference sequence). With 2 bases removed from V and 3 bases from J, the gap between germline ends came to 11 bases. The CDR3 is made up of 15 amino acids. The CDR3 bases are TGTGCCAGCAGTTTAGAAGCCAGTCCCAATCAGCCCCAGCATTTT. This translates into CASSLEASPNQPQHF.

CDR3 region: CASSLVAGGLSEQFF. The CDR3 nucleotides are TGTGCCAGCAGCTTAGTGGCAGGGGGCTTAAGTGAGCAGTTCTTC. V is TRBV11-1 and J is TRBJ2-1; 8 bases fit TRBD1. This CDR3 is built from 15 residues. Losses at the gene ends were 1 base for V and 9 bases for J; bases not matched to a gene: 8. Germline V gene sequence: CDR1 SGHAT, CDR2 FQDESV (reference sequence).

The rearrangement joins TRBV7-9 to TRBJ2-4; D is unresolved. Per germline, CDR1 SEHNR and CDR2 FQNEAQ (reference sequence). CDR3 size: 14 residues. The V and J ends lost 1 base and 2 bases respectively, with 6 bases between them. The CDR3 bases are TGTGCCAGCAGCTTAGACAGAACCAAAAACATTCAGTACTTC. Protein: CASSLDRTKNIQYF.

V gene TRBV30 combines with J gene TRBJ2-3; TRBD2 matches 13 bases. CDR1 and CDR2 from the germline V gene are GTSNPN and SVGIG (reference sequence). J lost 3 bases, V lost 2 bases, and 5 bases had no gene match. The CDR3 sequence is 16 residues long. CDR3 amino acids: CAWSMTSGRKTDTQYF. The CDR3 DNA follows: TGTGCCTGGAGTATGACTAGCGGGAGGAAGACAGATACGCAGTATTTT.

The rearrangement uses TRBV5-6 and TRBJ2-7, with D hard to call. The ends were cut back, 1 base at V and 5 bases at J, with 7 bases in the middle. There are 12 residues in the CDR3. CDR1 and CDR2 from the germline V gene are SGHDT and YYEEEE. The CDR3 coding sequence is TGTGCCAGCAGCTTGACGGAAGACGAGCAGTACTTC. Protein: CASSLTEDEQYF.

This chain links TRBV9 with TRBJ1-3; no definite D call. Germline V gene sequence: CDR1 SGDLS, CDR2 YYNGEE. This CDR3 comprises 17 residues. Trimming shortened V by 4 bases and J by 0 bases, and 17 bases separated the two germline ends. Here the CDR3 reads CASSPNPTGHSGNTIYF. CDR3 nucleotides: TGTGCCAGCAGCCCAAACCCCACCGGCCACTCTGGAAACACCATATATTTT.